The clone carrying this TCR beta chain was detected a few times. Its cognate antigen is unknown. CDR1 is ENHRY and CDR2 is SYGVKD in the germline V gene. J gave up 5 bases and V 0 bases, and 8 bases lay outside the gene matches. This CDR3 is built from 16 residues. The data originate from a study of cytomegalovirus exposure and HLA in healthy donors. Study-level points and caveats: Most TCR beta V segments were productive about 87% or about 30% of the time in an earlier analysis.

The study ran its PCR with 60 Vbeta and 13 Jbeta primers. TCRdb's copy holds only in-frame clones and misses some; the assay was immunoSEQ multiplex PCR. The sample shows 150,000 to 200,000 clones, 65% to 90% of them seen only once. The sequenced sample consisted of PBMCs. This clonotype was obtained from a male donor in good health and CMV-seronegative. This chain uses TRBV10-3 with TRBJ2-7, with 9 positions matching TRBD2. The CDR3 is CAISESTGGGRDEQYF. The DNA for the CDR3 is TGTGCCATCAGTGAGTCTACCGGGGGCGGGAGGGACGAGCAGTACTTC.